This TCR beta chain was found in a study of monozygotic twins with inflammatory bowel disease. Study-wide findings and caveats: Support was absent for any single strong signal or clonotype linked to IBD. Healthy co-twins exceeded IBD patients in TCRbeta diversity as measured by inverse Simpson.

Following a re-call of the 5' RACE reads, TCRdb has one entry per CDR3 protein and lacks DNA. This sample contains some 200,000 distinct CDR3 sequences. In the case of this clonotype: Its antigen is as yet unknown.

From whole blood, total RNA was isolated without any sorting of T cells. Per germline, CDR1 MNHEY and CDR2 SVGEGT. This CDR3 spans 12 amino acids. The source is a human donor with ulcerative colitis or Crohn's disease, or a healthy co-twin of an affected twin (not recorded which). Sequenced input: blood. The chain is built from TRBV6-2 or TRBV6-3 and TRBJ2-2. CDR3 sequence: CATGVSTGELFF.